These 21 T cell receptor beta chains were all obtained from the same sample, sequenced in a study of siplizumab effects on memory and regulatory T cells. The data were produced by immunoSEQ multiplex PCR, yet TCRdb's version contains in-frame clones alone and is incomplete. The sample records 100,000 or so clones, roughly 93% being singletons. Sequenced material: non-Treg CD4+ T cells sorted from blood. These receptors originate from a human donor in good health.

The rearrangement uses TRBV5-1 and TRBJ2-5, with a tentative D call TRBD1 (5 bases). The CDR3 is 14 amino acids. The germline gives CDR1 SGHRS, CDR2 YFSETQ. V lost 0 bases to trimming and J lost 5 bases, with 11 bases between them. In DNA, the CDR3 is TGCGCCAGCAGCTTGGCCGGGCAGGGCGAGACCCAGTACTTC. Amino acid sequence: CASSLAGQGETQYF.

The CDR3 DNA reads as TGTGCCAGCAGTCTCCACAGGTTCCGGGAGCTGTTTTTT. Translating gives CASSLHRFRELFF. The J gene is TRBJ2-2, the V gene TRBV27, with D perhaps matching TRBD1 (5 bases). Germline CDR1 MNHEY, CDR2 SMNVEV (reference sequence). V lost 5 bases to trimming and J lost 9 bases, with 13 bases between them. The CDR3 consists of 13 residues.

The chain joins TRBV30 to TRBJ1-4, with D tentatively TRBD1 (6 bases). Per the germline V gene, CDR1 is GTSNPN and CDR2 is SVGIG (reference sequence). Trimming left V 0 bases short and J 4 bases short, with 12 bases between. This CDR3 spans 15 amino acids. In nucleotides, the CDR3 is TGTGCCTGGAGTGTACGGGGGGCAGTTAATGAAAAACTGTTTTTT. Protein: CAWSVRGAVNEKLFF.

The CDR3 DNA reads TGTGCCAGCAGCTCACAGGGGGCCTACGAGCAGTACTTC. Its translation: CASSSQGAYEQYF. The rearrangement links TRBV7-8 to TRBJ2-7; TRBD1 matches 8 bases. V gave up 4 bases and J gave up 2 bases; unmatched junction bases: 1. The CDR3 extends over 13 amino acids. CDR1 is SGHVS and CDR2 is FQNEAQ in the germline V gene.

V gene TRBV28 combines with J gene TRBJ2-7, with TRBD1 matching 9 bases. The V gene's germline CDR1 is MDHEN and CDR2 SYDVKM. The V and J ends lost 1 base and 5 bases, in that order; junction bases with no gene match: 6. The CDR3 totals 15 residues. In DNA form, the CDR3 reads TGTGCCAGCAGTTTATCCACAGGGGGCGTCAACGAGCAGTACTTC. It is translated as CASSLSTGGVNEQYF.

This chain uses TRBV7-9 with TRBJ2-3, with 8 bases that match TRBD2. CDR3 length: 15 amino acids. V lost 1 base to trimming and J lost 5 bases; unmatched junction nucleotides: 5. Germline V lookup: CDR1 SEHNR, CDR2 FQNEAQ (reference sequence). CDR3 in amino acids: CASSLEGLAVDTQYF. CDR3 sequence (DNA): TGTGCCAGCAGCTTAGAAGGACTAGCAGTAGATACGCAGTATTTT.

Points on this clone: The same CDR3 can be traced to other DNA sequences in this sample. The CDR3 region is CASSLGVSGNTIYF. The CDR3 DNA sequence: TGTGCCAGCAGCTTAGGGGTTTCTGGAAACACCATATATTTT. The chain joins TRBV7-9 to TRBJ1-3; D unclear. V shed 1 base and J shed 1 base, with 5 bases lying between them. The CDR3 consists of 14 residues. Germline V gene lookup returns CDR1 SEHNR and CDR2 FQNEAQ (reference sequence).

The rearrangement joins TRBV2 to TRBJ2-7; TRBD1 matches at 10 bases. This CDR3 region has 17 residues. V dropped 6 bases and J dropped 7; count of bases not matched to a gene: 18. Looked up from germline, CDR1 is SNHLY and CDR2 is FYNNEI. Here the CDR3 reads CASSQRAPGQGSYEQYF. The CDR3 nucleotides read TGTGCCAGCAGCCAGAGGGCCCCGGGACAGGGGTCGTATGAGCAGTACTTC.

CDR3 in amino acids: CASSPRSEQYF. The CDR3 DNA follows: TGTGCCAGCAGCCCCCGAAGCGAGCAGTACTTC. The chain uses TRBV7-9 and TRBJ2-7; no firm D call. V was shortened by 5 bases and J by 6 bases, with 8 bases between the two germline ends. The CDR3 contains 11 residues. Germline CDR1 and CDR2: SEHNR and FQNEAQ (reference sequence).

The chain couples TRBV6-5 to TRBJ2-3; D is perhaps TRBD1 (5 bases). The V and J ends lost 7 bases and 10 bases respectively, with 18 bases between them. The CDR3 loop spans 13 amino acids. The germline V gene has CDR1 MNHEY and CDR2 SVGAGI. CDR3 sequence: CASTTGVGVAQYF. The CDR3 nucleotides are TGTGCCAGCACCACCGGAGTAGGGGTCGCGCAGTATTTT.

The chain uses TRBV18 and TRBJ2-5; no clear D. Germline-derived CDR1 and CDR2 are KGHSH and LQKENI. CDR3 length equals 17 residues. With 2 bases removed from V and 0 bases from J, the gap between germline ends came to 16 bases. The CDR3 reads CASSPSLLGSYQETQYF. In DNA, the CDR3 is TGTGCCAGCTCACCAAGCCTGTTGGGCAGCTACCAAGAGACCCAGTACTTC.

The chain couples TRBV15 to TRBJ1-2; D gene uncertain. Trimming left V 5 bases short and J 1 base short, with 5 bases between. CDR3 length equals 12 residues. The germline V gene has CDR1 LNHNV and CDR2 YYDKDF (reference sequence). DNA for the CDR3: TGTGCCACCAGCTCTGGTAACTATGGCTACACCTTC. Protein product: CATSSGNYGYTF.

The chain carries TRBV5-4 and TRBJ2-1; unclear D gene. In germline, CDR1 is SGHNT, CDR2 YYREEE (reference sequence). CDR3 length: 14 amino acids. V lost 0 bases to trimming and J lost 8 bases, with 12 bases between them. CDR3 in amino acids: CASSLDSDHYEQFF. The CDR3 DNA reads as TGTGCCAGCAGCTTGGACTCAGACCATTATGAGCAGTTCTTC.

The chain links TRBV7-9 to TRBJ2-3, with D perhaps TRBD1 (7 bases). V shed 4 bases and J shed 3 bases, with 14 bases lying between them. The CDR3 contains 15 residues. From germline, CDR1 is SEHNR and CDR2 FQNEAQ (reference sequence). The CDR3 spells CASSSAGGRTDTQYF. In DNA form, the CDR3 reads TGTGCCAGCAGCTCAGCAGGGGGGAGGACAGATACGCAGTATTTT.

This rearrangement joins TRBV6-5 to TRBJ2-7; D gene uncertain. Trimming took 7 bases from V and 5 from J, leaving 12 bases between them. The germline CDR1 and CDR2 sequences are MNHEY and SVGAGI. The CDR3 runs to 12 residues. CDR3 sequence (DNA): TGTGCCAGCATAAGCTGGTCCCACGAGCAGTACTTC. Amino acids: CASISWSHEQYF.

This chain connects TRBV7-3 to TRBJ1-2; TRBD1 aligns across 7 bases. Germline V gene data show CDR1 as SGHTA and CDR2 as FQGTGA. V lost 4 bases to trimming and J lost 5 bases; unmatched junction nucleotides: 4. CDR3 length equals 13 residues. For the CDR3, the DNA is TGTGCCAGCAGCTCGGGACAGACATATGGCTACACCTTC. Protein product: CASSSGQTYGYTF.

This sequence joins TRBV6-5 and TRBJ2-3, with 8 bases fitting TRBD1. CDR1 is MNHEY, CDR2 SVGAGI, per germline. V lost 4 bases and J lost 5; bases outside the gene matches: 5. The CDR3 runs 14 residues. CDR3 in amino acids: CASSSPGTGDTQYF. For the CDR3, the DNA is TGTGCCAGCAGTTCCCCCGGGACAGGAGATACGCAGTATTTT.

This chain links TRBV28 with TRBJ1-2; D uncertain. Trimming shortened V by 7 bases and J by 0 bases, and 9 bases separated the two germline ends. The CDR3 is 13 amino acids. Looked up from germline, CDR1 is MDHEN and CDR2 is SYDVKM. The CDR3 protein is CASNGPTNYGYTF. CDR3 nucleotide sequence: TGTGCCAGCAATGGACCGACTAACTATGGCTACACCTTC.

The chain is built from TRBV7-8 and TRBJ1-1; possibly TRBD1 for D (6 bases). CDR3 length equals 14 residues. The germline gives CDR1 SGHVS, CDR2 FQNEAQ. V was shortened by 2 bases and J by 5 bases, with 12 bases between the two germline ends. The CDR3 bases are TGTGCCAGCAGCTTATTGGGAGGGGGAACTGAAGCTTTCTTT. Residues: CASSLLGGGTEAFF.

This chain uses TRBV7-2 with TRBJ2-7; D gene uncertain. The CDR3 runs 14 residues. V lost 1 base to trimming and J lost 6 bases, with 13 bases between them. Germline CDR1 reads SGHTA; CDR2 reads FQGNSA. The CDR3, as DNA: TGTGCCAGCAGCTTAGTGGTGGGGTTGGGCGAGCAGTACTTC. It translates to CASSLVVGLGEQYF.

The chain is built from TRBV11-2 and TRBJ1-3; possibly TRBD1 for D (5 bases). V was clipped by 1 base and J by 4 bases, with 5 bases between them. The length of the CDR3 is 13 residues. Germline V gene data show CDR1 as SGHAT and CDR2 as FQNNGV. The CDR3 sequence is CASSLAGGNTIYF. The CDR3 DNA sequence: TGTGCCAGCAGCTTAGCAGGGGGAAACACCATATATTTT.